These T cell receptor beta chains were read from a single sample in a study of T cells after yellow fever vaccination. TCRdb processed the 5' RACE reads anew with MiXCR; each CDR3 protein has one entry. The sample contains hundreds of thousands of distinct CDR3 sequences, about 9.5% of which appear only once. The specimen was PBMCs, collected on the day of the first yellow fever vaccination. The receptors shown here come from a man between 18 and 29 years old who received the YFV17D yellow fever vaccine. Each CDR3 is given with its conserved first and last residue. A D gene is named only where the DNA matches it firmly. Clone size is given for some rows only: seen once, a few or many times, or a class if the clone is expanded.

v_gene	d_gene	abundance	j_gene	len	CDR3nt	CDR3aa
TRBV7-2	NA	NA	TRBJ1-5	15	TGTGCCAGCAGCTTAGTGAGGGGTGTATACCAGCCCCAGCATTTT	CASSLVRGVYQPQHF
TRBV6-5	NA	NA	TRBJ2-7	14	TGTGCCAGCAGTTATGTCCAGATTTCCTACGAGCAGTACTTC	CASSYVQISYEQYF
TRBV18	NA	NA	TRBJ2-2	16	TGTGCCAGCTCACCACCGGCAGGGGAGGACACCGGGGAGCTGTTTTTT	CASSPPAGEDTGELFF
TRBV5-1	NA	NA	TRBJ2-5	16	TGCGCCAGCAGCTTGGCCTTTTCTAGGATGCAAGAGACCCAGTACTTC	CASSLAFSRMQETQYF
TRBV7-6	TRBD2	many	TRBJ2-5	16	TGTGCCAGCAGCGTTGGGACTAGCGGGTACCAAGAGACCCAGTACTTC	CASSVGTSGYQETQYF
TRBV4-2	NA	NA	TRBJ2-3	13	TGTGCCAGCAGCCCCGAGCGCCTAGATACGCAGTATTTT	CASSPERLDTQYF
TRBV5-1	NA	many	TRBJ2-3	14	TGCGCCACGCGGGCGACTCTAAGCACAGATACGCAGTATTTT	CATRATLSTDTQYF
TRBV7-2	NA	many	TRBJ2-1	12	TGTGCCAGCAGCCTCAGCGAGTATGAGCAGTTCTTC	CASSLSEYEQFF
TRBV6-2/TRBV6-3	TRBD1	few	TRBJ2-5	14	TGTGCCAGCAGTTACTCGGCAGGGGGAGAGACCCAGTACTTC	CASSYSAGGETQYF
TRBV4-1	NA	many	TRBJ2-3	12	TGCGCCAGCAGCCATCCAGCAGATACGCAGTATTTT	CASSHPADTQYF
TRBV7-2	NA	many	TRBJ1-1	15	TGTGCCAGCAGCCCTCAGGGGAGAGAGGACACTGAAGCTTTCTTT	CASSPQGREDTEAFF
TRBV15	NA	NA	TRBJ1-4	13	TGTGCCACCAGCAGCTACAGGGCTGGGAAACTGTTTTTT	CATSSYRAGKLFF
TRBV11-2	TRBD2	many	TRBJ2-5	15	TGTGCCAGCAGCCCACGAGCTAGCGGTGAAGAGACCCAGTACTTC	CASSPRASGEETQYF
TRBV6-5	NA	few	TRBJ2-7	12	TGTGCCAGCAGTTACTCGGCGGGCGAGCAGTACTTC	CASSYSAGEQYF
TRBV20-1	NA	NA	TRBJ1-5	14	TGCAGTGCTAGAGATTTGGCTCACGATCAGCCCCAGCATTTT	CSARDLAHDQPQHF
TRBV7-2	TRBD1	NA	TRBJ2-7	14	TGTGCCAGCAGCGCCTACAGGGGGCTATACGAGCAGTACTTC	CASSAYRGLYEQYF
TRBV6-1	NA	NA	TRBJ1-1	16	TGTGCCAGCAGGAATGTCAGGGGCGAAGTAAGTACTGAAGCTTTCTTT	CASRNVRGEVSTEAFF
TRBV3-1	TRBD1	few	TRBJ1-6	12	TGTGCCACCCGACAGGGGGAATCACCCCTCCACTTT	CATRQGESPLHF
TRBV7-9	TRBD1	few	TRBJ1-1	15	TGTGCCAGCAGCAGATACAGGGGGCTGGGGACTGAAGCTTTCTTT	CASSRYRGLGTEAFF
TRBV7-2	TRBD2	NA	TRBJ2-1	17	TGTGCCAGCAGCTTAGCACCGGGACTAGCGGGGTACAATGAGCAGTTCTTC	CASSLAPGLAGYNEQFF
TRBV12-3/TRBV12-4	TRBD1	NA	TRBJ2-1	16	TGTGCCAGCAAATCTCCCGGGACAGGGAACTACAATGAGCAGTTCTTC	CASKSPGTGNYNEQFF
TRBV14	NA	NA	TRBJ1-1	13	TGTGCCAGCAGCCAAGATCTGGGGACTGAAGCTTTCTTT	CASSQDLGTEAFF
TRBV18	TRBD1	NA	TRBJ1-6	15	TGTGCCAGCTCGACAGGGACGGGTTCCCGCTCACCCCTCCACTTT	CASSTGTGSRSPLHF
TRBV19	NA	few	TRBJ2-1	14	TGTGCCAGTACCGCGGACACCGGATACAATGAGCAGTTCTTC	CASTADTGYNEQFF
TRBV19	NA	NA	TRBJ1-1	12	TGTGCCAGTAGGGACGGGATGACTGAAGCTTTCTTT	CASRDGMTEAFF
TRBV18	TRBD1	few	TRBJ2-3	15	TGTGCCAGCTCACCTGGGACAGGGGGCGCAGATACGCAGTATTTT	CASSPGTGGADTQYF